The TCR beta chain under discussion was sequenced for a study of T cells in Graves' hyperthyroidism and ophthalmopathy. What was amplified from RNA transcripts were TCR beta CDR3 regions. When the TCR CDR3 underwent first-round RT-PCR, the HTBI primer set was used. TCRdb redid the calling of the multiplex PCR reads with MiXCR, one entry per CDR3 protein. The sample has 200,000 to 250,000 distinct CDR3 sequences, roughly 15% seen once. In the ophthalmopathy cohort, Clinical Activity Score was at least 3, NOSPECS grade at least 4, and duration under 3 months. Germline values: CDR1 MGHRA, CDR2 YSYEKL. This CDR3 is built from 16 residues. V was shortened by 1 base and J by 2 bases, with 13 bases between the two germline ends.

The receptor was isolated from a woman aged 18-29 years with Graves' ophthalmopathy. The J gene is TRBJ2-3, the V gene TRBV4-1, with D maybe TRBD2 (6 bases). What was sequenced was blood. The CDR3 DNA reads as TGCGCCAGCAGCCAAGTTACGGGACTTCTCACAGATACGCAGTATTTT. As protein: CASSQVTGLLTDTQYF.